These 20 T cell receptor beta chains were sequenced from one sample in a study of cytomegalovirus exposure and HLA in healthy donors. This PCR relied on a set of 60 Vbeta primers and 13 Jbeta primers. The method was immunoSEQ multiplex PCR; TCRdb's version includes in-frame clones alone and lacks a portion of them. The sample shows about 160,000 clones, around 73% of them seen only once. Sequencing was done on a sample of PBMCs. All receptors come from a male donor in good health and CMV-seronegative.

The chain combines TRBV5-4 with TRBJ2-7, with 9 bases identical to TRBD2. This CDR3 is 17 amino acids long. CDR1 and CDR2 from the germline V gene are SGHNT and YYREEE (reference sequence). V lost 1 base, J lost 2 bases, and 10 bases stayed unmatched. DNA of the CDR3: TGTGCCAGCAGCTTGAGGGGGCTAGCGGGACTAACCTACGAGCAGTACTTC. This sequence encodes CASSLRGLAGLTYEQYF.

This chain uses TRBV5-4 with TRBJ1-2; D remains ambiguous. Trimming shortened V by 2 bases and J by 7 bases, and 9 bases separated the two germline ends. Germline V gene data show CDR1 as SGHNT and CDR2 as YYREEE (reference sequence). CDR3 length: 12 amino acids. The CDR3 DNA is TGTGCCAGCAGCTTCGGCGGAGGTGGCTACACCTTC. Its protein product is CASSFGGGGYTF.

The chain recombines TRBV29-1 with TRBJ1-6; D gene uncertain. V gave up 7 bases and J gave up 7 bases, with 17 bases separating them. This CDR3 has 14 amino acids. The germline CDR1 and CDR2 sequences are SQVTM and ANQGSEA. The CDR3 protein is CSARIGVRNSPLHF. The CDR3 coding sequence is TGCAGCGCACGTATTGGAGTAAGGAATTCACCCCTCCACTTT.

The chain has TRBV7-2 and TRBJ1-2; D remains ambiguous. Deletions cut 1 base from V and 4 bases from J, with 10 bases between. CDR3 size: 14 residues. Germline loops: CDR1 SGHTA, CDR2 FQGNSA. CDR3 coding DNA: TGTGCCAGCAGCTTAGTATCGGCGGTCTATGGCTACACCTTC. It codes for CASSLVSAVYGYTF.

This chain connects TRBV28 to TRBJ2-6; tentatively, D is TRBD2 (5 bases). This CDR3 has 18 residues. Germline CDR1 reads MDHEN; CDR2 reads SYDVKM. Deletions cut 1 base from V and 1 base from J, with 14 bases between. CDR3: CASSLFGLANSGANVLTF. CDR3 coding DNA: TGTGCCAGCAGTTTATTCGGTCTAGCAAATTCTGGGGCCAACGTCCTGACTTTC. Supplemented by reference TRBV28 and TRBJ2-6, the full variable domain reads DVKVTQSSRYLVKRTGEKVFLECVQDMDHENMFWYRQDPGLGLRLIYFSYDVKMKEKGDIPEGYSVSREKKERFSLILESASTNQTSMYLCASSLFGLANSGANVLTFGAGSRLTVL.

The gene calls are TRBV30 and TRBJ1-3; 7 bases map to TRBD1. Germline trimming cut 6 bases from V and 3 bases from J; bases unmatched to any gene: 20. CDR1 is GTSNPN and CDR2 is SVGIG in the germline V gene (reference sequence). The CDR3 is 18 residues long. The CDR3 sequence is CACLRLEGARLGGNTIYF. CDR3 bases: TGTGCCTGCCTCCGGCTGGAGGGGGCGCGACTCGGTGGAAACACCATATATTTT.

J is TRBJ1-4 and V is TRBV9; tentatively, D is TRBD1 (5 bases). Trimming took off 2 bases at V and 8 bases at J, with 22 bases between the two ends. CDR1 and CDR2 (germline): SGDLS, YYNGEE. The CDR3 runs to 17 residues. The chain's CDR3 is CASSVQPQGVSGEKLFF. The CDR3 coding sequence is TGTGCCAGCAGCGTTCAACCCCAGGGTGTTTCAGGCGAAAAACTGTTTTTT.

This clone was seen more than once but under ten times. The chain combines TRBV6-6 with TRBJ2-1; D perhaps matches TRBD2 (5 bases). Trimming removed 10 bases from V and 1 base from J, with 17 bases in between. The CDR3 has 15 amino acids. Germline V gene sequence: CDR1 MNHNY, CDR2 SVGAGI (reference sequence). CDR3: CATHQLGESYNEQFF. DNA of the CDR3: TGTGCCACTCACCAACTGGGAGAGTCCTACAATGAGCAGTTCTTC.

This chain joins TRBV6-5 and TRBJ2-2, with a weak D call TRBD2 (5 bases). V was cut by 0 bases and J by 0 bases, with 8 bases left in between. The CDR3 consists of 16 residues. Germline CDR1 MNHEY, CDR2 SVGAGI. CDR3 in DNA: TGTGCCAGCAGTTACTCGAGGACTTCGAACACCGGGGAGCTGTTTTTT. It encodes CASSYSRTSNTGELFF.

V gene TRBV19 combines with J gene TRBJ1-4; 7 nucleotides agree with TRBD1. Germline lookup yields CDR1 LNHDA and CDR2 SQIVND (reference sequence). V was pared by 5 bases and J by 0 bases, with 6 bases of the junction left unmatched. The length of the CDR3 is 16 residues. This chain's CDR3 is CASSLGQWATNEKLFF. CDR3 bases: TGTGCCAGTAGTCTGGGACAGTGGGCAACTAATGAAAAACTGTTTTTT.

V gene TRBV27 combines with J gene TRBJ2-1, with D possibly being TRBD1 (5 bases). In germline, CDR1 is MNHEY, CDR2 SMNVEV (reference sequence). This CDR3 is 13 amino acids long. Trimming cost V 2 bases and J 4 bases, with 6 bases left between them. The CDR3 is CASSLRGYNEQFF. The CDR3 region has the DNA TGTGCCAGCAGTTTAAGGGGATACAATGAGCAGTTCTTC.

V gene TRBV5-6 combines with J gene TRBJ2-7, with TRBD1 matching 8 bases. V trimming: 0 bases; J trimming: 5 bases; junction bases outside the gene matches: 4. The CDR3 is 14 amino acids. CDR1 is SGHDT and CDR2 is YYEEEE in the germline V gene. CDR3 nucleotides: TGTGCCAGCAGCTTGGGGACAGGGTCCCACGAGCAGTACTTC. It is translated as CASSLGTGSHEQYF.

This clone appeared once. The CDR3 protein is CASSLGGRAGEQYF. The CDR3 DNA sequence: TGTGCCAGCAGCTTAGGTGGTAGAGCGGGCGAGCAGTACTTC. This chain joins TRBV7-8 and TRBJ2-7, with D maybe TRBD2 (6 bases). Deletions cut 1 base from V and 6 bases from J, with 13 bases between. This CDR3 has 14 residues. Germline V gene lookup returns CDR1 SGHVS and CDR2 FQNEAQ.

The CDR3 loop is CASSPGQGDEAFF. In DNA form, the CDR3 reads TGTGCCAGTAGTCCGGGACAGGGGGATGAAGCTTTCTTT. The chain uses TRBV19 and TRBJ1-1; 11 bases fit TRBD1. V shed 5 bases, J shed 7 bases, and the junction held 3 bases outside the gene matches. Germline V gene lookup returns CDR1 LNHDA and CDR2 SQIVND (reference sequence). The CDR3 is 13 amino acids.

The CDR3 protein is CASSEEGAACSYEQYF. The CDR3 DNA is TGTGCCAGCAGTGAAGAGGGGGCAGCTTGCTCCTACGAGCAGTACTTC. J is TRBJ2-7 and V is TRBV6-1, with 7 nucleotides matching TRBD1. Trimming removed 1 base from V and 0 bases from J; junction bases left unmatched: 6. The CDR3 has 16 residues. Germline assignment: CDR1 MNHNS and CDR2 SASEGT.

This sequence joins TRBV4-1 and TRBJ2-1; 8 bases agree with TRBD2. CDR1 and CDR2 (germline): MGHRA, YSYEKL. The V and J ends lost 3 bases and 4 bases, in that order; junction bases with no gene match: 5. The CDR3 has 15 residues. The CDR3 region is CASSQGTRGYNEQFF. The CDR3 bases are TGCGCCAGCAGCCAGGGGACTAGAGGGTACAATGAGCAGTTCTTC.

J is TRBJ2-7 and V is TRBV28; 8 bases agree with TRBD2. The CDR3 is 16 amino acids. Germline values: CDR1 MDHEN, CDR2 SYDVKM. J lost 4 bases, V lost 5 bases, and 13 bases had no gene match. CDR3 in DNA: TGTGCCAGCAGTCCATCCTTCAGCGGGAGTTGGTACGAGCAGTACTTC. It encodes CASSPSFSGSWYEQYF.

The chain couples TRBV6-6 to TRBJ2-3; 9 bases are shared with TRBD1. CDR3 length: 13 amino acids. The ends lost 8 bases at V and 4 bases at J; junction bases unmatched: 4. Germline V lookup: CDR1 MNHNY, CDR2 SVGAGI (reference sequence). In DNA form, the CDR3 reads TGTGCCAGCTCGTGGACAGGGGCAGATACGCAGTATTTT. It translates to CASSWTGADTQYF.

This chain joins TRBV6-1 and TRBJ1-1; D gene unclear. Germline CDR1 MNHNS, CDR2 SASEGT. V lost 2 bases and J lost 1, with 11 bases in between. The CDR3 runs to 15 residues. CDR3 coding DNA: TGTGCCAGCAGTGAATCTGAGACACCGAACACTGAAGCTTTCTTT. It encodes CASSESETPNTEAFF.

The chain recombines TRBV11-1 with TRBJ1-4; 9 bases map to TRBD1. Germline trimming cut 5 bases from V and 8 bases from J; bases unmatched to any gene: 15. Germline CDR1 and CDR2: SGHAT and FQDESV (reference sequence). The CDR3 extends over 17 amino acids. CDR3 amino acids: CASSAGQGRGAKEKLFF. Here the CDR3 DNA reads TGTGCCAGCAGCGCCGGACAGGGGAGAGGTGCGAAGGAAAAACTGTTTTTT.